This T cell receptor (beta chain) derives from a study of T cell changes during pregnancy in multiple sclerosis. Sequenced by immunoSEQ multiplex PCR; TCRdb stores in-frame clones only, minus some. The table records 80,000 to 100,000 clones, just over 90% of them present only once. The CDR3 is made up of 16 amino acids. V was pared by 5 bases and J by 2 bases, with 8 bases of the junction left unmatched. CDR1 and CDR2 from the germline V gene are SGHVS and FQNEAQ. The sample in question was peripheral blood, obtained in the second trimester of pregnancy. This receptor was identified in a female donor in good health, enrolled as a control in a pregnancy study. The chain has TRBV7-8 and TRBJ1-5; 8 positions agree with TRBD1. The CDR3 sequence: CASSKRPGQGNQPQHF. For the CDR3, the DNA is TGTGCCAGCAGCAAACGACCGGGACAGGGCAATCAGCCCCAGCATTTT.